Sequencing of this T cell receptor beta chain was carried out in a study of shared clonotypes between healthy human individuals. This clone has just one count. The protocol was immunoSEQ multiplex PCR, while the TCRdb copy is restricted to in-frame clones and leaves out a portion. The table records around 2,000,000 clones, around 96% of them present only once. It was CD45RO-negative cells, positively selected for CCR7, that made up naive CD8 cells, with terminally differentiated effector memory CD45RA+ cells excluded. The CDR3 is 13 residues long. Trimming removed 2 bases from V and 1 base from J, with 5 bases in between. Germline CDR1 reads LGHNA; CDR2 reads YSLEER.

This clonotype was sampled from a man younger than 35 in good health. V and J are TRBV4-3 and TRBJ1-1; D is uncertain. The material sequenced was naive CD8+ T cells sorted from blood. CDR3 DNA: TGCGCCAGCAGCCAATTCGGGAACACTGAAGCTTTCTTT. It codes for CASSQFGNTEAFF.